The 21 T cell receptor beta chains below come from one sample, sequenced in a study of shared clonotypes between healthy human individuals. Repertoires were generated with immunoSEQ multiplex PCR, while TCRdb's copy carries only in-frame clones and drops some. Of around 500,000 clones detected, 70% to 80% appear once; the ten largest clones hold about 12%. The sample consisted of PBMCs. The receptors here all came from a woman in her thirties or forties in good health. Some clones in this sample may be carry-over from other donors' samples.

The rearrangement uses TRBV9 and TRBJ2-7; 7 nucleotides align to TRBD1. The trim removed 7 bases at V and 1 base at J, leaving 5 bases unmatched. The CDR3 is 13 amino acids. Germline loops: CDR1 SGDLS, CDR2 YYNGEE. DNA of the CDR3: TGTGCCAGCGGGGGACAGAGTTCCTACGAGCAGTACTTC. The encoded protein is CASGGQSSYEQYF.

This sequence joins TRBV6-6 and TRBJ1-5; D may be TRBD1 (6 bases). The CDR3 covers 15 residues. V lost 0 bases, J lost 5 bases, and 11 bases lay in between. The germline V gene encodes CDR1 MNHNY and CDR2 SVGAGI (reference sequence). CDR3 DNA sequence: TGTGCCAGCAGTTACTCTGGGGGGCGCGATCAGCCCCAGCATTTT. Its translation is CASSYSGGRDQPQHF.

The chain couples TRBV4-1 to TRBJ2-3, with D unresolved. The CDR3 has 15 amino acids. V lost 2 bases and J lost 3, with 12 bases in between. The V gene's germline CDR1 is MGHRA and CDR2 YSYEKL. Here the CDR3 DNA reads TGCGCCAGCAGCCAAATATCGACACGGACAGATACGCAGTATTTT. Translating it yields CASSQISTRTDTQYF.

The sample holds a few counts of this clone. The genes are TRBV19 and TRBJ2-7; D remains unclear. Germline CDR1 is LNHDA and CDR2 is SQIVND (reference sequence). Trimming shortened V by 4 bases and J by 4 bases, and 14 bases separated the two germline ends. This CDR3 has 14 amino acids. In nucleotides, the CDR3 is TGTGCCAGTAGTAAGCCCATTTCCGAGTACGAGCAGTACTTC. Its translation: CASSKPISEYEQYF.

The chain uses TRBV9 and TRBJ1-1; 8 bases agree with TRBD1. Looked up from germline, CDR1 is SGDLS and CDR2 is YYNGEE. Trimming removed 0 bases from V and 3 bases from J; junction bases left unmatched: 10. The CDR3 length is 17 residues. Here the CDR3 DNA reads TGTGCCAGCAGCGTAGGAAGGACAGGGAAGGGGGACACTGAAGCTTTCTTT. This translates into CASSVGRTGKGDTEAFF.

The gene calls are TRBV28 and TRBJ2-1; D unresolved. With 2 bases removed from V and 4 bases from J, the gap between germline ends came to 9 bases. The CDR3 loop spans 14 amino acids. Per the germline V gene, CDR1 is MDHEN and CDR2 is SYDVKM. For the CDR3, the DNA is TGTGCCAGCAGTTTAGGGCTAGTGTACAATGAGCAGTTCTTC. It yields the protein CASSLGLVYNEQFF.

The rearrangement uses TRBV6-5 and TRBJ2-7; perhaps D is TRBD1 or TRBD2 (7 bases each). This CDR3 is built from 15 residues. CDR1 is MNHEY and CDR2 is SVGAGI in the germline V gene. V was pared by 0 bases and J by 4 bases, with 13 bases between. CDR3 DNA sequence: TGTGCCAGCAGTTACTCGGCAGGGGGGGGATACGAGCAGTACTTC. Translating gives CASSYSAGGGYEQYF.

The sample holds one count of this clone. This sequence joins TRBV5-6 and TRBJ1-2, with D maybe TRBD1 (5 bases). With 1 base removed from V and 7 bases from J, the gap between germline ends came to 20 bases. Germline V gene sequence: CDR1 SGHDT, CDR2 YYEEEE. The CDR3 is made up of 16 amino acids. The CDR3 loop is CASSLQGVRVVSGYTF. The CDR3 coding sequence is TGTGCCAGCAGCTTGCAAGGGGTCAGGGTGGTTTCTGGCTACACCTTC. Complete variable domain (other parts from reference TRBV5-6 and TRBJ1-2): DAGVTQSPTHLIKTRGQQVTLRCSPKSGHDTVSWYQQALGQGPQFIFQYYEEEERQRGNFPDRFSGHQFPNYSSELNVNALLLGDSALYLCASSLQGVRVVSGYTFGSGTRLTVV.

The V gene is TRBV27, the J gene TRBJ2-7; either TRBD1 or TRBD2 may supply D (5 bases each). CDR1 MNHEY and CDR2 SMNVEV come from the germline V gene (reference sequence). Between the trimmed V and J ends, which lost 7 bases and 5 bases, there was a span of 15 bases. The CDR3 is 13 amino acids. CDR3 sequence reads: CASIGTLGNEQYF. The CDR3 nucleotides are TGTGCCAGCATCGGGACCCTCGGGAACGAGCAGTACTTC.

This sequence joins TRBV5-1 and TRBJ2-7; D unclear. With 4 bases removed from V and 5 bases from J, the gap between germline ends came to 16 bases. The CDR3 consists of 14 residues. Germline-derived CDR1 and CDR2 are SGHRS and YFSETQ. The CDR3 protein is CASSPVMRRHEQYF. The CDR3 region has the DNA TGCGCCAGCAGCCCCGTGATGCGCCGACACGAGCAGTACTTC.

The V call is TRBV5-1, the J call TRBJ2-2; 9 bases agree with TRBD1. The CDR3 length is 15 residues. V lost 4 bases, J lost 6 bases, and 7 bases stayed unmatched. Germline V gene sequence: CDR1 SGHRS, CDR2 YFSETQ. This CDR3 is CASSRDRASSGELFF. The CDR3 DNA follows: TGCGCCAGCAGCCGGGACAGGGCATCTTCCGGGGAGCTGTTTTTT.

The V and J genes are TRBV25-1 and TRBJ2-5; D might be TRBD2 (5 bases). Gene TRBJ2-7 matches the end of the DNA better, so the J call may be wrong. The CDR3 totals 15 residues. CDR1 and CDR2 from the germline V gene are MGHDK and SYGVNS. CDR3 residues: CASSEYRGHTYEQYF. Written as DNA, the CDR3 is TGTGCCAGCAGTGAATATAGAGGGCATACCTACGAGCAGTACTTC.

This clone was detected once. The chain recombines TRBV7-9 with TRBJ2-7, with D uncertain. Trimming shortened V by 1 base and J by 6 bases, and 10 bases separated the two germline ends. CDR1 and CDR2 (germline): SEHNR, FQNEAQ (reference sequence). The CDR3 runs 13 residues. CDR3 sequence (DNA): TGTGCCAGCAGCTTAGATGGCGGAGCCGAGCAGTACTTC. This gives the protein CASSLDGGAEQYF.

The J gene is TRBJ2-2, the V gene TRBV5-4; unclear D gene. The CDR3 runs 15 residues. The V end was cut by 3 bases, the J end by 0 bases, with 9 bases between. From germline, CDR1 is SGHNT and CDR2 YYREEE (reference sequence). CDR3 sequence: CASSSLNANTGELFF. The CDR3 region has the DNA TGTGCCAGCAGCTCCCTTAATGCGAACACCGGGGAGCTGTTTTTT. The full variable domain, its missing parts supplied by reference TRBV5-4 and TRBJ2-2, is ETGVTQSPTHLIKTRGQQVTLRCSSQSGHNTVSWYQQALGQGPQFIFQYYREEENGRGNFPPRFSGLQFPNYSSELNVNALELDDSALYLCASSSLNANTGELFFGEGSRLTVL.

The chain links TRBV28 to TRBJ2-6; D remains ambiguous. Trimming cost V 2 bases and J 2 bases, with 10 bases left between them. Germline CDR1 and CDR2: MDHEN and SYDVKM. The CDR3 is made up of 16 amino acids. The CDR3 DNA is TGTGCCAGCAGTTTAGGTAGTGGACCTGGGGCCAACGTCCTGACTTTC. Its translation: CASSLGSGPGANVLTF.

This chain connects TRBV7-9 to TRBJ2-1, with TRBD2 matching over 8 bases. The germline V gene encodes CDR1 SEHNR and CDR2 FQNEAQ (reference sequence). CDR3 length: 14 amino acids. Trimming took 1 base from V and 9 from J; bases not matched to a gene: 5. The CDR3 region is CASSLVGLAGEQFF. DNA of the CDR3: TGTGCCAGCAGCTTAGTTGGGCTAGCGGGTGAGCAGTTCTTC.

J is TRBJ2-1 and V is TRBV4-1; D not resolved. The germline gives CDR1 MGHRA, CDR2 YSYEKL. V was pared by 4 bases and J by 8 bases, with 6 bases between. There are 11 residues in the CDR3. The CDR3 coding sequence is TGCGCCAGCAGCCGGAAGGATGAGCAGTTCTTC. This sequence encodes CASSRKDEQFF.

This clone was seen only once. The CDR3 is CASRGGTLGETQYF. As DNA, the CDR3 is TGTGCCAGCAGGGGGGGCACGTTAGGGGAGACCCAGTACTTC. The V gene is TRBV28, the J gene TRBJ2-5; D is possibly TRBD1 or TRBD2 (6 bases each). Trimming removed 6 bases at V and 5 bases at J, with 16 bases between. The CDR3 consists of 14 residues. The V gene's germline CDR1 is MDHEN and CDR2 SYDVKM.

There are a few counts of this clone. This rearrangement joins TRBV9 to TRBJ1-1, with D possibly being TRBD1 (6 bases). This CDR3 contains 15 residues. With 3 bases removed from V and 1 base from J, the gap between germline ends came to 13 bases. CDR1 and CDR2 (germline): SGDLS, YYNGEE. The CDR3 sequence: CASSAHQGRNTEAFF. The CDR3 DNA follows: TGTGCCAGCAGCGCCCATCAGGGGCGGAACACTGAAGCTTTCTTT.

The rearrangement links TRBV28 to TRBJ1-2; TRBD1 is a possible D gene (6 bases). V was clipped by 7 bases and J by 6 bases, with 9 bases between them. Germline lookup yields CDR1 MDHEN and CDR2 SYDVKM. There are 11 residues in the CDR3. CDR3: CASIGGNGYTF. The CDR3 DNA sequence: TGTGCCAGCATCGGGGGCAATGGCTACACCTTC.

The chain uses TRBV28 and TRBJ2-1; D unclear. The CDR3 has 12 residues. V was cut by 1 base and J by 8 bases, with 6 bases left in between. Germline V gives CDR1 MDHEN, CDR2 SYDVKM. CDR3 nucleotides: TGTGCCAGCAGTTTATCTCTAGATGAGCAGTTCTTC. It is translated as CASSLSLDEQFF.